This T cell receptor beta chain was sequenced in a study of cytomegalovirus exposure and HLA in healthy donors. Whole-study findings and limits: In vitro checks showed that three CMV-associated chains really do target CMV antigens. What TCR beta sequences reportedly achieved was accurate prediction of HLA-A and HLA-B alleles in most subjects. High sensitivity and specificity were reportedly achieved when the classifier diagnosed cytomegalovirus status.

Researchers ran the PCR with 60 Vbeta and 13 Jbeta primers. Repertoires were generated with immunoSEQ multiplex PCR, while TCRdb's copy carries only in-frame clones and drops some. There are under 200,000 clones in the sample; 70% to 80% occur only once, and about 1.3% lies in the top ten. Germline lookup yields CDR1 ENHRY and CDR2 SYGVKD. This CDR3 comprises 17 residues. Note on this clone: Its cognate antigen is unknown.

The sequenced material came from PBMCs. This chain links TRBV10-3 with TRBJ2-1; TRBD2 matches 9 bases. The sequence was collected from a man in his thirties or forties in good health and CMV-seronegative. CDR3 in DNA: TGTGCTACCCCCCAGGCGGGAGGGCCCAGCTCCTACAATGAGCAGTTCTTC. As protein: CATPQAGGPSSYNEQFF.